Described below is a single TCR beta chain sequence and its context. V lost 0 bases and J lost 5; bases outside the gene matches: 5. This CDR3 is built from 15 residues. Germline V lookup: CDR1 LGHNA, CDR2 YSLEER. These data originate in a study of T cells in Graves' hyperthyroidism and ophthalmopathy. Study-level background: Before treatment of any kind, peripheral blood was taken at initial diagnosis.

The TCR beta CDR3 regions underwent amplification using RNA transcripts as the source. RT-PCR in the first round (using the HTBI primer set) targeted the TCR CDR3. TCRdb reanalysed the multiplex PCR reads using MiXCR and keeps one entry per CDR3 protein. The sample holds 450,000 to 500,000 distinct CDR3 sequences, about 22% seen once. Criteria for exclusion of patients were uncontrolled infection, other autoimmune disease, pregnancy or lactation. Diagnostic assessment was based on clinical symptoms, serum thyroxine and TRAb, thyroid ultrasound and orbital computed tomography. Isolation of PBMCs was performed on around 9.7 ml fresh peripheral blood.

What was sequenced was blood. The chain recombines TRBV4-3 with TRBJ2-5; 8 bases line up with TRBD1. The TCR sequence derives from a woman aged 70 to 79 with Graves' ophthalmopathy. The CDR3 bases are TGCGCCAGCAGCCAAGACACAGGGGGATTTGAGACCCAGTACTTC. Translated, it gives CASSQDTGGFETQYF.